This T cell receptor beta chain came from a study of T cells in tumors and immune-related adverse events. Per germline, CDR1 MNHEY and CDR2 SMNVEV (reference sequence). J lost 4 bases, V lost 1 base, and 6 bases had no gene match. CDR3 size: 15 residues. The protocol was immunoSEQ multiplex PCR, while the TCRdb copy is restricted to in-frame clones and leaves out a portion. The sample contains about 22,000 clones, under 95% of which appear only once. The source was lymph node tissue, collected from a patient treated with anti-PD-1 therapy. This clonotype was sampled from a female donor with metastatic renal cell carcinoma. The rearrangement uses TRBV27 and TRBJ2-7; TRBD2 matches at 8 bases. CDR3 loop: CASSLWFREGYEQYF. The CDR3 bases are TGTGCCAGCAGTTTATGGTTCCGGGAGGGATACGAGCAGTACTTC.